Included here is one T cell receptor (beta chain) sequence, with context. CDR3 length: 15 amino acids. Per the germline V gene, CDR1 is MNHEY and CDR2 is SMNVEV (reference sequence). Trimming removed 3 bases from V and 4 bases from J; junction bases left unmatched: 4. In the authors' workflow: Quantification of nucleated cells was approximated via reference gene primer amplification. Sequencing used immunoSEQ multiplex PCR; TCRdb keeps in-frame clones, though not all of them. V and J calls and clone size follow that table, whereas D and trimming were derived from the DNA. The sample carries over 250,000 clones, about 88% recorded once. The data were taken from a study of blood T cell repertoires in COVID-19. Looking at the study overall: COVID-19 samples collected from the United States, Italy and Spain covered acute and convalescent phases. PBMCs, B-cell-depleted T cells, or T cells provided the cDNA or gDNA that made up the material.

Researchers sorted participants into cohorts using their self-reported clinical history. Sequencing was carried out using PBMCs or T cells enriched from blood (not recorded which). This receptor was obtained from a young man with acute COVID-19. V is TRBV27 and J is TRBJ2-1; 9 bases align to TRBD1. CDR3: CASSFRDRDYNEQFF. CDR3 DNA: TGTGCCAGCAGTTTTAGGGACAGGGATTACAATGAGCAGTTCTTC.